The 9 T cell receptor beta chains below were found in one sample sequenced in a study of control samples from healthy donors and cancer patients. Libraries were prepared by immunoSEQ multiplex PCR; TCRdb keeps only in-frame clonotypes and omits some of them. The sample records tens of thousands of clones, roughly 80% being singletons. The sequencing sample was made of PBMCs. The receptors come from a woman aged 45 to 65 with lung cancer.

This chain joins TRBV14 and TRBJ1-1, with D uncertain. CDR1 and CDR2 (germline): SGHDN, FVKESK. This CDR3 is 13 amino acids long. Deletions cut 5 bases from V and 7 bases from J, with 14 bases between. CDR3 sequence: CASSTTISNEAFF. The CDR3 DNA reads as TGTGCCAGCAGCACGACAATTAGCAATGAAGCTTTCTTT. The whole variable domain, filled in from reference TRBV14 and TRBJ1-1, reads EAGVTQFPSHSVIEKGQTVTLRCDPISGHDNLYWYRRVMGKEIKFLLHFVKESKQDESGMPNNRFLAERTGGTYSTLKVQPAELEDSGVYFCASSTTISNEAFFGQGTRLTVV.

This chain links TRBV20-1 with TRBJ2-3; D uncertain. The CDR3 runs to 15 residues. V was pared by 3 bases and J by 2 bases, with 15 bases between. Germline-derived CDR1 and CDR2 are DFQATT and SNEGSKA (reference sequence). The CDR3: CSASMGRSFTDTQYF. The CDR3 coding sequence is TGCAGTGCTAGTATGGGCAGGAGCTTCACAGATACGCAGTATTTT.

This clone was seen a handful of times. The V call is TRBV5-1, the J call TRBJ1-3, with 7 bases fitting TRBD1. The J segment lost 7 bases and the V segment lost 4 bases, leaving 17 bases of the junction unmatched. The CDR3 sequence is 17 residues long. CDR1 SGHRS and CDR2 YFSETQ come from the germline V gene. CDR3 in DNA: TGCGCCAGCAGCCTCGCGGCGGCGACAGGGCGCCTCAACACCATATATTTT. Its protein is CASSLAAATGRLNTIYF.

This rearrangement joins TRBV11-2 to TRBJ1-2, with D hard to call. The CDR3 is 16 amino acids. The ends were cut back, 1 base at V and 0 bases at J, with 12 bases in the middle. CDR1 is SGHAT and CDR2 is FQNNGV in the germline V gene. CDR3 nucleotide sequence: TGTGCCAGCAGCTTAGGGGTAATCGGGACTAACTATGGCTACACCTTC. This translates into CASSLGVIGTNYGYTF.

This chain connects TRBV7-2 to TRBJ1-1, with TRBD1 matching over 8 bases. The CDR3 has 15 amino acids. From germline, CDR1 is SGHTA and CDR2 FQGNSA. V trimming: 5 bases; J trimming: 2 bases; junction bases outside the gene matches: 7. The CDR3 DNA sequence: TGTGCCAGCAGCAGGACAGGGAGTTTCAACACTGAAGCTTTCTTT. It is translated as CASSRTGSFNTEAFF.

This chain joins TRBV6-5 and TRBJ1-2; D remains unclear. Germline V gene data show CDR1 as MNHEY and CDR2 as SVGAGI. The CDR3 has 13 residues. V was shortened by 5 bases and J by 2 bases, with 9 bases between the two germline ends. The CDR3 reads CASSLTLNYGYTF. In DNA form, the CDR3 reads TGTGCCAGCAGTCTGACCCTGAACTATGGCTACACCTTC.

The chain recombines TRBV14 with TRBJ1-6; 7 bases match TRBD1. Germline CDR1 and CDR2: SGHDN and FVKESK. J lost 4 bases, V lost 1 base, and 1 base had no gene match. CDR3 size: 15 residues. The CDR3 region is CASSQVGQYNSPLHF. The CDR3, as DNA: TGTGCCAGCAGCCAAGTGGGACAGTATAATTCACCCCTCCACTTT.

The chain employs TRBV28 and TRBJ2-5; TRBD2 aligns across 12 bases. V shed 3 bases, J shed 4 bases, and the junction held 9 bases outside the gene matches. This CDR3 contains 17 residues. Germline V gives CDR1 MDHEN, CDR2 SYDVKM. Here the CDR3 DNA reads TGTGCCAGCAGTTTCAACCTACTAGCGGGGGGCGGAGAGACCCAGTACTTC. Translated: CASSFNLLAGGGETQYF.

The chain uses TRBV5-1 and TRBJ2-7; D is tentatively TRBD1 or TRBD2 (5 bases each). Germline V gives CDR1 SGHRS, CDR2 YFSETQ. The CDR3 totals 14 residues. Trimming removed 3 bases at V and 5 bases at J, with 15 bases between. CDR3 coding DNA: TGCGCCAGCAGCTCCGCCTTACGAGGGGACGAGCAGTACTTC. Translated: CASSSALRGDEQYF.